This entry concerns a single T cell receptor (beta chain). The data originate from a study of blood T cell repertoires in COVID-19. About the research overall: Sample material is recorded as cDNA or gDNA derived from T cells, B-cell-depleted T cells, or PBMCs.

Per the study methods: Amplifying reference gene primers gave estimates of nucleated cell counts. Data came from immunoSEQ multiplex PCR; TCRdb stores just in-frame clones and leaves some out. The D gene and trimming were derived from the DNA, and the V and J assignments and clone size from that table. Here the sample spans about 170,000 clones, more than 75% being singletons. The CDR3 spans 16 residues. CDR1 is SGHRS, CDR2 YFSETQ, per germline. V lost 4 bases, J lost 3 bases, and 11 bases stayed unmatched. V and J are TRBV5-1 and TRBJ2-3; 7 bases match TRBD2. This clonotype was sampled from a man over 45 who had recovered from COVID-19. The sequenced sample was peripheral blood. The chain's CDR3 is CASSPRWRERTDTQYF. As DNA, the CDR3 is TGCGCCAGCAGCCCTCGATGGCGGGAGAGGACAGATACGCAGTATTTT.